This record looks at one T cell receptor (beta chain) sequence and its context. The target antigen is unknown. This sample is part of a study of metastatic and nonmetastatic thyroid tumors. Overall study: Repertoires from malignant and benign thyroid patients were compared across blood and tumor or nodule tissue. General study points: It was reportedly found that TCR beta diversity was significantly higher in malignant thyroid tumors than in benign nodules, a difference seen in both blood and tumor samples.

Each patient came to thyroid surgery without any prior treatment (of any kind). Trimming removed 5 bases from V and 6 bases from J; junction bases left unmatched: 11. Germline V lookup: CDR1 DFQATT, CDR2 SNEGSKA (reference sequence). This CDR3 is 15 amino acids long. Original processing notes: Built for papillary thyroid cancer, a distant-metastasis classifier drew on CDR3 differences across clinicopathological groups. With MiXCR, TCRdb reprocessed the PCR reads. TCRdb, rather than the study authors, made the V and J calls. This sample has tens of thousands of clones, with about 3.9% found just once. This receptor was obtained from a female donor with papillary thyroid cancer or a benign thyroid nodule (not recorded which). Some clones in this sample may be carry-over from other donors' samples. Sequences were obtained from blood. The chain uses TRBV20-1 and TRBJ2-7; 12 nucleotides align to TRBD2. As DNA, the CDR3 is TGCAGTGCTTATATTCCGGGACTAGCGGGTTCCGAGCAGTACTTC. Amino acid sequence: CSAYIPGLAGSEQYF.